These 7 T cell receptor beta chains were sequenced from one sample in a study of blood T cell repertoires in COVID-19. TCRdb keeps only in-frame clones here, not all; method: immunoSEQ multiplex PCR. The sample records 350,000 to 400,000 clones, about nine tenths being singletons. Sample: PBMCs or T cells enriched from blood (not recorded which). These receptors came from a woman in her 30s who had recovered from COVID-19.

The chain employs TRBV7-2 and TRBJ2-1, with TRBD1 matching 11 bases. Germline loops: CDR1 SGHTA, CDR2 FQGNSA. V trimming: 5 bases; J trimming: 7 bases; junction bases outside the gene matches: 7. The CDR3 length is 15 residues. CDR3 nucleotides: TGTGCCAGCAGCCCAACCGGGACAGGGGGTAATGAGCAGTTCTTC. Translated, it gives CASSPTGTGGNEQFF.

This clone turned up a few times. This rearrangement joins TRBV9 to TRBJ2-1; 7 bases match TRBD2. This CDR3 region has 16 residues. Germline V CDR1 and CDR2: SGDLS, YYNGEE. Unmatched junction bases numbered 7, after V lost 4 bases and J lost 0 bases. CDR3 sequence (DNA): TGTGCCAGCAGCACGGACGGGGGGAGCTCCTACAATGAGCAGTTCTTC. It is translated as CASSTDGGSSYNEQFF.

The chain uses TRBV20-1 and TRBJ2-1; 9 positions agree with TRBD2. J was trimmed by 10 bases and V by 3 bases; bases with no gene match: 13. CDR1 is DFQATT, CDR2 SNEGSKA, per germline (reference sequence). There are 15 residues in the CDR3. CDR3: CSASRLAGRMREQFF. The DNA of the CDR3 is TGCAGTGCTAGTAGGCTAGCGGGACGGATGAGGGAGCAGTTCTTC.

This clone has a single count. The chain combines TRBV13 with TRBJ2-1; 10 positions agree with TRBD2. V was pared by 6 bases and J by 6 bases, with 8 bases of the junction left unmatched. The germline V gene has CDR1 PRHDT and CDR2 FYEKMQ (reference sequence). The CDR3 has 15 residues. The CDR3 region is CASSPSGGLINEQFF. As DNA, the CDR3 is TGTGCCAGCAGTCCTAGCGGGGGCCTAATCAATGAGCAGTTCTTC.

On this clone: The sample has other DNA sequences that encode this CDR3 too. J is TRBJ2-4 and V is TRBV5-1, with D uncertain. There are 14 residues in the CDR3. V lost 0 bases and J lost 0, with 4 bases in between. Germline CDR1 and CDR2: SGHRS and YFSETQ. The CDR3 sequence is CASSLALAKNIQYF. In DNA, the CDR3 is TGCGCCAGCAGCTTGGCCCTAGCCAAAAACATTCAGTACTTC.

CDR3 bases: TGTGCCAGCAGTTTTAGTAGGGGCACCGGGGAGCTGTTTTTT. Its translation is CASSFSRGTGELFF. This chain connects TRBV28 to TRBJ2-2; TRBD1 might be the D (5 bases). V was pared by 3 bases and J by 4 bases, with 9 bases between. This CDR3 comprises 14 residues. CDR1 and CDR2 from the germline V gene are MDHEN and SYDVKM.

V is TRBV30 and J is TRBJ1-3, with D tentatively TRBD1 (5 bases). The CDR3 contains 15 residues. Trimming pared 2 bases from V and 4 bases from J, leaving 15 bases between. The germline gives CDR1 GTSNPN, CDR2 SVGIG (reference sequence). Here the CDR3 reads CAWSRPGSAGNTIYF. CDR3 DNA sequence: TGTGCCTGGAGTCGTCCAGGGTCGGCCGGAAACACCATATATTTT.